Listed here are 14 T cell receptor beta chains from one sample, sequenced in a study of T-cell reconstitution after alpha-beta-depleted transplantation in children. It was with unique molecular identifiers that the TCRbeta library was prepared. TCRdb reprocessed the PCR reads via MiXCR and lists one record per CDR3 protein. Of hundreds of thousands of distinct CDR3 sequences listed, roughly 7.8% are singletons. Their antigen targets remain unknown. Study-wide points: When one year had passed after transplant, most T-cell counts and diversity came from newly produced T cells.

Here the sequenced sample was peripheral blood, taken 360 days after TCRalphabeta/CD19-depleted stem cell transplant. These receptors all stem from a female patient aged 2-9 years who had a stem cell transplant for Fanconi anemia, so the T cells may come from the graft donor.

This clonotype was seen at least ten times. The gene calls are TRBV4-2 and TRBJ2-3, with a possible D match to TRBD2 (6 bases). The CDR3 is 16 amino acids. The V and J ends lost 0 bases and 5 bases respectively, with 15 bases between them. From germline, CDR1 is LGHNA and CDR2 YNFKEQ. The CDR3 reads CASSQERDFEGDTQYF. DNA of the CDR3: TGTGCCAGCAGCCAAGAGAGGGACTTCGAGGGAGATACGCAGTATTTT.

At least ten counts were recorded for this clonotype. This rearrangement joins TRBV12-3 or TRBV12-4 to TRBJ1-6, with a tentative D call TRBD1 (5 bases). Between the trimmed V and J ends, which lost 6 bases and 7 bases, there was a span of 19 bases. This CDR3 contains 16 residues. CDR3 residues: CASRTLRLGGNSPLHF. The CDR3 region has the DNA TGTGCCAGCAGGACTCTTAGACTTGGGGGAAATTCACCCCTCCACTTT.

The gene calls are TRBV5-6 and TRBJ2-7, with D perhaps TRBD1 or TRBD2 (5 bases each). Deletions cut 4 bases from V and 1 base from J, with 18 bases between. Germline V gene sequence: CDR1 SGHDT, CDR2 YYEEEE. The CDR3 loop spans 16 amino acids. In DNA form, the CDR3 reads TGTGCCAGCAGCCCGGGACGCTTCGACAGTTCCTACGAGCAGTACTTC. Amino acid sequence: CASSPGRFDSSYEQYF.

V usage is TRBV25-1 and J usage is TRBJ1-1; 7 bases agree with TRBD1. Losses at the gene ends were 6 bases for V and 6 bases for J; bases not matched to a gene: 7. The CDR3 runs 13 residues. CDR1 MGHDK and CDR2 SYGVNS come from the germline V gene. CDR3 residues: CASSLTGMSEAFF. CDR3 nucleotides: TGTGCCAGCAGCTTGACAGGGATGTCTGAAGCTTTCTTT.

The table lists this clonotype with many counts. J is TRBJ2-7 and V is TRBV3-1; TRBD1 matches 9 bases. The length of the CDR3 is 16 residues. Germline assignment: CDR1 LGHDT and CDR2 YNNKEL (reference sequence). Trimming at V came to 0 bases and at J to 4 bases, leaving 7 bases not matched to a gene. The DNA of the CDR3 is TGTGCCAGCAGCCAAGATCGGGGACAGGGACCTTACGAGCAGTACGTC. Its translation: CASSQDRGQGPYEQYV.

This clonotype occurred many times. This sequence joins TRBV6-5 and TRBJ1-2; 10 bases are shared with TRBD1. This CDR3 spans 13 amino acids. V trimming: 2 bases; J trimming: 8 bases; junction bases outside the gene matches: 2. The germline gives CDR1 MNHEY, CDR2 SVGAGI. In DNA, the CDR3 is TGTGCCAGCAGTTACGACAGGGGGCAAGGCTACACCTTC. It encodes CASSYDRGQGYTF.

This clonotype was picked up many times. The chain carries TRBV20-1 and TRBJ2-1; D assignment may be TRBD1 or TRBD2 (5 bases each). The germline V and J ends were trimmed by 0 bases and 4 bases, with 13 bases remaining between them. The CDR3 is 15 residues long. The germline CDR1 and CDR2 sequences are DFQATT and SNEGSKA (reference sequence). The CDR3 spells CSARDAAGTYNEQFF. Written as DNA, the CDR3 is TGCAGTGCTAGAGATGCGGCAGGGACGTACAATGAGCAGTTCTTC.

CDR3 sequence (DNA): TGTGCCAGCTCACCAATTACGACCGGTCAAGCCAAAAACATTCAGTACTTC. As protein: CASSPITTGQAKNIQYF. This rearrangement joins TRBV18 to TRBJ2-4; no reliable D call. Germline CDR1 KGHSH, CDR2 LQKENI. V was trimmed by 2 bases and J by 0 bases, leaving 14 bases between them. The CDR3 length is 17 residues.

The chain links TRBV20-1 to TRBJ1-2; D gene uncertain. Germline V gives CDR1 DFQATT, CDR2 SNEGSKA (reference sequence). The V and J ends lost 7 bases and 5 bases respectively, with 8 bases between them. The CDR3 runs 10 residues. The CDR3 coding sequence is TGCAGTGTCCCACTATATGGCTACACCTTC. It specifies CSVPLYGYTF.

This clonotype was counted ten times or more. This rearrangement joins TRBV5-1 to TRBJ2-1; the match to TRBD2 covers 8 bases. With V trimmed by 6 bases and J by 6 bases, 11 bases remained unmatched. The germline V gene encodes CDR1 SGHRS and CDR2 YFSETQ. The CDR3 runs to 15 residues. The CDR3 is CASTKTSGGGNEQFF. The DNA of the CDR3 is TGCGCCAGCACGAAGACCTCGGGAGGGGGCAATGAGCAGTTCTTC.

In the case of this clonotype: This may arise from a read error, as a much more abundant clone is one base away. The chain employs TRBV4-1 and TRBJ2-1; no definite D call. Looked up from germline, CDR1 is MGHRA and CDR2 is YSYEKL. Trimming removed 2 bases at V and 7 bases at J, with 9 bases between. The CDR3 has 13 residues. The DNA of the CDR3 is TGCGCCAGCAGCCAATTACTAAGTAATGAGCAGTTCTTC. This translates into CASSQLLSNEQFF.

This clonotype was seen many times. The chain links TRBV12-3 or TRBV12-4 to TRBJ2-3; the match to TRBD2 covers 7 bases. The CDR3 is 15 residues long. V shed 6 bases and J 5 bases; nucleotides not matched to a gene: 11. The CDR3 nucleotides are TGTGCCAGCAGACCTGCTAGCGGTTCTCGAGATACGCAGTATTTT. Amino acids: CASRPASGSRDTQYF.

This clonotype was counted many times. The J gene is TRBJ2-6, the V gene TRBV29-1; D uncertain. The CDR3 has 14 residues. In germline, CDR1 is SQVTM, CDR2 ANQGSEA. Trimming left V 1 base short and J 0 bases short, with 4 bases between. CDR3: CSVEGDSGANVLTF. The DNA for the CDR3 is TGCAGCGTTGAAGGTGACTCTGGGGCCAACGTCCTGACTTTC.

With regard to this clonotype: This sequence may be a read error, since a much larger clone differs from it by one base. The CDR3 end shows no conserved phenylalanine or tryptophan, and so a read error is likely. CDR3 region: CASSFLDRIYGYTI. In nucleotides, the CDR3 is TGTGCCAGCAGCTTTCTTGATCGTATCTATGGCTACACCATC. This chain uses TRBV7-2 with TRBJ1-2; D remains unclear. The CDR3 consists of 14 residues. Trimming took 3 bases from V and 4 from J, leaving 12 bases between them. CDR1 and CDR2 (germline): SGHTA, FQGNSA.